Each of the 23 T cell receptor beta chains below was sequenced from the same sample in a study of somatic mutations in cytotoxic T cells in rheumatoid arthritis. Sequencing was performed with immunoSEQ multiplex PCR; in TCRdb, only in-frame clones are kept and a portion is missing. The data show some 14,000 clones, about 89% seen once. Sequencing used CD4+ T cells sorted from blood. All receptors derive from a man between 65 and 85 years old with rheumatoid arthritis.

The chain employs TRBV19 and TRBJ2-1, with a possible D match to TRBD2 (7 bases). Trimming removed 5 bases at V and 8 bases at J, with 13 bases between. Per the germline V gene, CDR1 is LNHDA and CDR2 is SQIVND (reference sequence). The CDR3 totals 13 residues. CDR3: CASSFREGDEQFF. DNA of the CDR3: TGTGCCAGTAGTTTCAGGGAGGGGGATGAGCAGTTCTTC.

CDR3 sequence reads: CASSLDGPRRGETQYF. DNA for the CDR3: TGTGCCAGCAGTTTGGACGGCCCTAGGAGGGGAGAGACCCAGTACTTC. This chain uses TRBV28 with TRBJ2-5; D may be TRBD2 (6 bases). Germline V gene sequence: CDR1 MDHEN, CDR2 SYDVKM. There are 16 residues in the CDR3. V lost 3 bases to trimming and J lost 4 bases, with 18 bases between them. The full variable domain, completed using reference TRBV28 and TRBJ2-5, is DVKVTQSSRYLVKRTGEKVFLECVQDMDHENMFWYRQDPGLGLRLIYFSYDVKMKEKGDIPEGYSVSREKKERFSLILESASTNQTSMYLCASSLDGPRRGETQYFGPGTRLLVL.

This rearrangement joins TRBV7-2 to TRBJ1-3; no definite D call. This CDR3 has 15 residues. CDR1 and CDR2 from the germline V gene are SGHTA and FQGNSA. With 5 bases removed from V and 2 bases from J, the gap between germline ends came to 13 bases. CDR3 sequence: CASSLPGGPGNTIYF. CDR3 sequence (DNA): TGTGCCAGCAGCCTACCGGGAGGGCCTGGAAACACCATATATTTT.

This clone was found once. The CDR3 bases are TGTGCCAGCAGTCCCACGGGACACAGCAACTACGAGCAGTACTTC. This sequence encodes CASSPTGHSNYEQYF. V gene TRBV27 combines with J gene TRBJ2-7; D is possibly TRBD1 (6 bases). This CDR3 comprises 15 residues. The germline V and J ends were trimmed by 5 bases and 3 bases, with 17 bases remaining between them. Germline V CDR1 and CDR2: MNHEY, SMNVEV (reference sequence).

V usage is TRBV19 and J usage is TRBJ1-1, with D uncertain. CDR1 is LNHDA, CDR2 SQIVND, per germline (reference sequence). The V end was cut by 5 bases, the J end by 0 bases, with 16 bases between. The CDR3 is 16 residues long. The CDR3 is CASSSPREGMNTEAFF. The CDR3 nucleotides read TGTGCCAGTAGTTCCCCCCGGGAGGGCATGAACACTGAAGCTTTCTTT.

This clone was observed a single time. The gene calls are TRBV9 and TRBJ1-2; TRBD1 might be the D (5 bases). There are 13 residues in the CDR3. Trimming cost V 2 bases and J 2 bases, with 7 bases left between them. CDR1 and CDR2 from the germline V gene are SGDLS and YYNGEE. The CDR3 nucleotides are TGTGCCAGCAGCGTTCCAGGGAACTATGGCTACACCTTC. Translating it yields CASSVPGNYGYTF.

The chain recombines TRBV7-6 with TRBJ2-1; 9 nucleotides align to TRBD2. CDR3 length equals 18 residues. In germline, CDR1 is SGHVS, CDR2 FNYEAQ. Trimming at V came to 1 base and at J to 9 bases, leaving 16 bases not matched to a gene. The CDR3 protein is CASSLETRVAGERGEQFF. CDR3 DNA: TGTGCCAGCAGCTTAGAAACCCGGGTAGCGGGGGAGCGGGGTGAGCAGTTCTTC.

V usage is TRBV4-1 and J usage is TRBJ1-1; 7 bases fit TRBD1. The CDR3 runs 15 residues. After removal of 5 bases from V and 1 base from J, the junction contained 7 bases not matched to a gene. CDR1 is MGHRA and CDR2 is YSYEKL in the germline V gene. The CDR3 DNA sequence: TGCGCCAGCAGCAGTCAGGGGGTGGGGAACACTGAAGCTTTCTTT. Encoded protein: CASSSQGVGNTEAFF.

This rearrangement joins TRBV29-1 to TRBJ2-7, with TRBD2 matching 7 bases. This CDR3 has 14 amino acids. Germline values: CDR1 SQVTM, CDR2 ANQGSEA. The V and J ends lost 4 bases and 0 bases, in that order; junction bases with no gene match: 6. The CDR3 DNA reads TGCAGCGTTGTGGAGGGGAGGGCCTCCTACGAGCAGTACTTC. It encodes CSVVEGRASYEQYF.

The chain carries TRBV5-1 and TRBJ2-3, with 7 positions matching TRBD1. This CDR3 contains 14 residues. CDR1 and CDR2 from the germline V gene are SGHRS and YFSETQ. With V trimmed by 3 bases and J by 4 bases, 5 bases remained unmatched. CDR3 DNA: TGCGCCAGCAGCTCGACAGGGTTTGCAGATACGCAGTATTTT. Protein: CASSSTGFADTQYF.

The table lists this clone with a few counts. The chain is built from TRBV5-6 and TRBJ2-5; weak D call: TRBD1 (6 bases). V was shortened by 2 bases and J by 4 bases, with 12 bases between the two germline ends. The V gene's germline CDR1 is SGHDT and CDR2 YYEEEE. CDR3 length: 14 residues. DNA for the CDR3: TGTGCCAGCAGCTTAGGGGGTAAAAGAGAGACCCAGTACTTC. The encoded protein is CASSLGGKRETQYF. Together with reference TRBV5-6 and TRBJ2-5, the CDR3 gives the full variable domain: DAGVTQSPTHLIKTRGQQVTLRCSPKSGHDTVSWYQQALGQGPQFIFQYYEEEERQRGNFPDRFSGHQFPNYSSELNVNALLLGDSALYLCASSLGGKRETQYFGPGTRLLVL.

This chain connects TRBV6-5 to TRBJ2-1; TRBD2 matches 8 bases. The CDR3 runs to 15 residues. The V and J ends lost 2 bases and 7 bases, in that order; junction bases with no gene match: 7. The germline gives CDR1 MNHEY, CDR2 SVGAGI. CDR3 in amino acids: CASSYRRGATNEQFF. The CDR3 bases are TGTGCCAGCAGTTACCGGCGGGGGGCAACGAATGAGCAGTTCTTC.

The chain couples TRBV6-6 to TRBJ2-3; 7 positions agree with TRBD1. CDR3 length: 16 amino acids. J was trimmed by 4 bases and V by 5 bases; bases with no gene match: 12. Germline-derived CDR1 and CDR2 are MNHNY and SVGAGI (reference sequence). The DNA of the CDR3 is TGTGCCAGCAGTCCTGGCAGGGGGAGAGTAGCAGATACGCAGTATTTT. Translation: CASSPGRGRVADTQYF.

J is TRBJ1-5 and V is TRBV12-5, with a possible D match to TRBD1 (6 bases). The CDR3 sequence is 16 residues long. Germline V gives CDR1 LGHNT, CDR2 FRNRAP. V was shortened by 5 bases and J by 9 bases, with 23 bases between the two germline ends. The chain's CDR3 is CASGLPGQGLSGPQHF. CDR3 nucleotide sequence: TGTGCTAGTGGTCTCCCCGGCCAGGGGCTTTCCGGGCCCCAGCATTTT.

The V call is TRBV6-5, the J call TRBJ2-7; D remains unclear. The germline V gene has CDR1 MNHEY and CDR2 SVGAGI. This CDR3 has 14 residues. The ends were cut back, 0 bases at V and 5 bases at J, with 11 bases in the middle. DNA of the CDR3: TGTGCCAGCAGTTACTCTGCGGAGCCTAACGAGCAGTACTTC. It encodes CASSYSAEPNEQYF.

This chain links TRBV19 with TRBJ2-2; D possibly corresponds to TRBD2 (6 bases). Germline assignment: CDR1 LNHDA and CDR2 SQIVND (reference sequence). The CDR3 loop spans 15 amino acids. With 5 bases removed from V and 3 bases from J, the gap between germline ends came to 13 bases. The CDR3: CASSDIAVYTGELFF. The CDR3 DNA is TGTGCCAGTAGTGACATAGCGGTCTACACCGGGGAGCTGTTTTTT.

The rearrangement joins TRBV5-1 to TRBJ2-7; 10 bases match TRBD1. CDR1 and CDR2 from the germline V gene are SGHRS and YFSETQ. Trimming cost V 4 bases and J 2 bases; bases outside gene matches: 6. The CDR3 consists of 15 residues. CDR3 coding DNA: TGCGCCAGCAGCCGAACGGGACAGGGGACCTACGAGCAGTACTTC. Its translation: CASSRTGQGTYEQYF.

The chain is built from TRBV5-4 and TRBJ2-3, with 12 positions matching TRBD2. Germline CDR1 reads SGHNT; CDR2 reads YYREEE (reference sequence). The V segment lost 1 base and the J segment 4 bases; nucleotides outside the gene matches: 4. The CDR3 contains 16 residues. The CDR3 sequence is CASSLLLAGGPDTQYF. The CDR3 nucleotides are TGTGCCAGCAGCTTGCTACTAGCGGGGGGCCCAGATACGCAGTATTTT.

The rearrangement links TRBV30 to TRBJ2-6, with a weak D call TRBD1 (6 bases). CDR1 and CDR2 from the germline V gene are GTSNPN and SVGIG (reference sequence). V was shortened by 2 bases and J by 1 base, with 9 bases between the two germline ends. The CDR3 is 15 amino acids. CDR3 residues: CAWSLQGSGANVLTF. CDR3 in DNA: TGTGCCTGGAGTCTCCAGGGGTCTGGGGCCAACGTCCTGACTTTC.

CDR3 coding DNA: TGTGCCAGCAGAGGACAGGTCTTGTACGAGCAGTACTTC. Protein product: CASRGQVLYEQYF. The genes are TRBV6-1 and TRBJ2-5, with 7 bases fitting TRBD1. The J call may not be correct, given that the DNA end is closer to TRBJ2-7. CDR1 MNHNS and CDR2 SASEGT come from the germline V gene. The CDR3 spans 13 residues.

The CDR3: CASRALIETQYF. CDR3 in DNA: TGTGCCAGCAGAGCACTAATCGAGACCCAGTACTTC. The rearrangement joins TRBV2 to TRBJ2-5; D unclear. This CDR3 spans 12 amino acids. Germline lookup yields CDR1 SNHLY and CDR2 FYNNEI. Trimming took 6 bases from V and 5 from J, leaving 10 bases between them.

The chain carries TRBV6-5 and TRBJ1-2; D is ambiguous. This CDR3 is built from 14 residues. V lost 6 bases and J 4 bases, leaving 15 bases between the germline ends. Germline V lookup: CDR1 MNHEY, CDR2 SVGAGI. The CDR3, as DNA: TGTGCCAGCAGAGATCCGGGATCACTCTATGGCTACACCTTC. Its translation is CASRDPGSLYGYTF.

This clone was counted once. One end of the junction varies from germline; a read error may be responsible. The rearrangement joins TRBV7-6 to TRBJ2-1; TRBD2 agrees at 8 bases. The CDR3 covers 11 residues. The germline gives CDR1 SGHVS, CDR2 FNYEAQ. DNA of the CDR3: TGTGCCAGCAGTTCCGGGGGGGCTTTGGTCTTC. Translating gives CASSSGGALVF.